This T cell receptor beta chain originates from a study of technical replicates of blood from several donors. The V and J ends lost 5 bases and 5 bases respectively, with 13 bases between them. Germline V gene data show CDR1 as SGDLS and CDR2 as YYNGEE. The CDR3 has 14 residues. Some clones are missing from TCRdb's copy, which holds only in-frame ones; the method was immunoSEQ multiplex PCR. The sample shows tens of thousands of clones, around nine tenths of them seen only once. Sample: T cells isolated from PBMCs. This sequence originates from a human donor in good health. The chain is built from TRBV9 and TRBJ2-2; TRBD2 is a possible D gene (5 bases). The DNA for the CDR3 is TGTGCCAGCAGGAGAGGAGGCGGGACCGGGGAGCTGTTTTTT. It yields the protein CASRRGGGTGELFF.